Listed below are T cell receptor beta chains from one sample, sequenced in a study of T cells in Graves' hyperthyroidism and ophthalmopathy. TCRdb re-called the multiplex PCR reads with MiXCR, one entry per CDR3 protein. This sample has 600,000 or so distinct CDR3 sequences, with 14% found just once. Sequenced material: blood. These receptors all come from a woman between 18 and 29 years old with Graves' ophthalmopathy. The CDR3 runs from the conserved cysteine through the conserved F or W. The D gene is left open where the match is weak. Rows give clone size only sometimes, using once, few, many, or a class for an expanded clone.

V gene: TRBV20-1
J gene: TRBJ2-7
CDR3 length: 15
D gene: .
clone size: few
CDR3 protein: CSASMADGGSYEQYF
CDR3 DNA: TGCAGTGCTAGTATGGCGGATGGGGGGTCCTACGAGCAGTACTTC

V gene: TRBV3-1
J gene: TRBJ1-2
CDR3 length: 15
D gene: TRBD1
clone size: many
CDR3 protein: CASSQKDRNSYGYTF
CDR3 DNA: TGTGCCAGCAGCCAAAAGGACAGGAACTCATATGGCTACACCTTC

V gene: TRBV4-2
J gene: TRBJ1-6
CDR3 length: 15
D gene: .
clone size: few
CDR3 protein: CASSQDMSGNSPLHF
CDR3 DNA: TGTGCCAGCAGCCAAGATATGTCAGGGAATTCACCCCTCCACTTT

V gene: TRBV6-2/TRBV6-3
J gene: TRBJ2-4
CDR3 length: 13
D gene: .
clone size: many
CDR3 protein: CASSTLDGRIQYF
CDR3 DNA: TGTGCCAGCAGTACCCTGGACGGTCGCATTCAGTACTTC

V gene: TRBV6-6
J gene: TRBJ1-2
CDR3 length: 17
D gene: .
clone size: many
CDR3 protein: CASSYSGGDRSNYGYTF
CDR3 DNA: TGTGCCAGCAGTTACTCGGGAGGAGACAGATCCAACTATGGCTACACCTTC

V gene: TRBV20-1
J gene: TRBJ1-1
CDR3 length: 14
D gene: .
clone size: many
CDR3 protein: CSARDSRRRNEAFF
CDR3 DNA: TGCAGTGCTAGAGATTCCCGAAGACGGAATGAAGCTTTCTTT

V gene: TRBV15
J gene: TRBJ2-7
CDR3 length: 14
D gene: .
clone size: many
CDR3 protein: CATSREGTVYEQYF
CDR3 DNA: TGTGCCACCAGCAGAGAAGGGACCGTCTACGAGCAGTACTTC

V gene: TRBV6-1
J gene: TRBJ2-5
CDR3 length: 13
D gene: TRBD2
clone size: many
CDR3 protein: CASRGGGSETQYF
CDR3 DNA: TGTGCCAGCAGGGGGGGGGGATCGGAGACCCAGTACTTC

V gene: TRBV28
J gene: TRBJ2-3
CDR3 length: 14
D gene: .
clone size: hyperexpanded
CDR3 protein: CASSLGQLADTQYF
CDR3 DNA: TGTGCCAGCAGTTTAGGTCAGCTAGCAGATACGCAGTATTTT

V gene: TRBV30
J gene: TRBJ2-1
CDR3 length: 12
D gene: .
clone size: few
CDR3 protein: CAWSVLRLEQFF
CDR3 DNA: TGTGCCTGGAGTGTACTAAGGCTAGAGCAGTTCTTC

V gene: TRBV12-3/TRBV12-4
J gene: TRBJ1-5
CDR3 length: 15
D gene: TRBD1
clone size: many
CDR3 protein: CASSTQGIGNQPQHF
CDR3 DNA: TGTGCCAGCAGCACACAGGGGATCGGCAATCAGCCCCAGCATTTT

V gene: TRBV12-5
J gene: TRBJ1-5
CDR3 length: 14
D gene: .
clone size: many
CDR3 protein: CASGLRGDNQPQHF
CDR3 DNA: TGTGCTAGTGGTTTGAGAGGGGATAATCAGCCCCAGCATTTT

V gene: TRBV20-1
J gene: TRBJ1-3
CDR3 length: 13
D gene: TRBD1
clone size: many
CDR3 protein: CSAITGGGNTIYF
CDR3 DNA: TGCAGTGCTATAACAGGGGGAGGAAACACCATATATTTT

V gene: TRBV11-2
J gene: TRBJ2-1
CDR3 length: 16
D gene: .
clone size: .
CDR3 protein: CASSQDIGPPGDEQFF
CDR3 DNA: TGTGCCAGCAGCCAAGATATCGGACCGCCTGGAGATGAGCAGTTCTTC

V gene: TRBV27
J gene: TRBJ1-5
CDR3 length: 15
D gene: TRBD1
clone size: many
CDR3 protein: CASSPDRGTRQPQHF
CDR3 DNA: TGTGCCAGCAGCCCCGACAGGGGGACCCGTCAGCCCCAGCATTTT

V gene: TRBV19
J gene: TRBJ1-3
CDR3 length: 16
D gene: .
clone size: few
CDR3 protein: CASRPRGGYGGNTIYF
CDR3 DNA: TGTGCCAGTAGACCTCGAGGAGGGTATGGTGGAAACACCATATATTTT

V gene: TRBV20-1
J gene: TRBJ1-5
CDR3 length: 17
D gene: .
clone size: many
CDR3 protein: CSARPRVGWVSNQPQHF
CDR3 DNA: TGCAGTGCTAGACCCCGGGTAGGGTGGGTAAGCAATCAGCCCCAGCATTTT

V gene: TRBV6-2/TRBV6-3
J gene: TRBJ2-5
CDR3 length: 14
D gene: TRBD2
clone size: few
CDR3 protein: CASGRRELRETQYF
CDR3 DNA: TGTGCCAGCGGAAGGCGGGAGTTGCGTGAGACCCAGTACTTC

V gene: TRBV20-1
J gene: TRBJ2-1
CDR3 length: 18
D gene: TRBD2
clone size: .
CDR3 protein: CSARDRGTFFSGSNEQFF
CDR3 DNA: TGCAGTGCTAGAGATCGGGGGACTTTTTTTAGCGGGTCTAATGAGCAGTTCTTC

V gene: TRBV7-9
J gene: TRBJ2-1
CDR3 length: 18
D gene: TRBD1
clone size: many
CDR3 protein: CASSSGTGPPSSYNEQFF
CDR3 DNA: TGTGCCAGCAGCTCCGGGACAGGGCCCCCCAGCTCCTACAATGAGCAGTTCTTC

V gene: TRBV6-6
J gene: TRBJ1-1
CDR3 length: 18
D gene: TRBD1
clone size: many
CDR3 protein: CASSYSTGRGLMNTEAFF
CDR3 DNA: TGTGCCAGCAGTTACTCGACCGGGAGGGGGCTTATGAACACTGAAGCTTTCTTT

V gene: TRBV2
J gene: TRBJ2-5
CDR3 length: 16
D gene: TRBD2
clone size: .
CDR3 protein: CASSELAGGPLETQYF
CDR3 DNA: TGTGCCAGCAGTGAACTAGCGGGAGGGCCTTTAGAGACCCAGTACTTC

V gene: TRBV19
J gene: TRBJ1-1
CDR3 length: 13
D gene: .
clone size: few
CDR3 protein: CASSTGGGTEAFF
CDR3 DNA: TGTGCCAGTAGTACGGGAGGTGGGACTGAAGCTTTCTTT

V gene: TRBV6-9
J gene: TRBJ2-6
CDR3 length: 18
D gene: .
clone size: .
CDR3 protein: CASSYLRPRGSGANVLTF
CDR3 DNA: TGTGCCAGCAGTTACTTGCGCCCCCGGGGCTCTGGGGCCAACGTCCTGACTTTC

V gene: TRBV7-9
J gene: TRBJ1-3
CDR3 length: 15
D gene: .
clone size: .
CDR3 protein: CATPGTSSSGNTIYF
CDR3 DNA: TGTGCCACTCCCGGGACCTCCAGCTCTGGAAACACCATATATTTT

V gene: TRBV5-1
J gene: TRBJ2-1
CDR3 length: 13
D gene: .
clone size: many
CDR3 protein: CASSLEGTREQFF
CDR3 DNA: TGCGCCAGCAGCTTGGAAGGAACTCGGGAGCAGTTCTTC

V gene: TRBV4-1
J gene: TRBJ2-7
CDR3 length: 17
D gene: TRBD1
clone size: few
CDR3 protein: CASSRPQERQGRYEQYF
CDR3 DNA: TGCGCCAGCAGCCGACCCCAAGAGAGACAGGGTCGCTACGAGCAGTACTTC

V gene: TRBV27
J gene: TRBJ2-7
CDR3 length: 16
D gene: .
clone size: many
CDR3 protein: CASSPRGGDYSYEQYF
CDR3 DNA: TGTGCCAGCAGTCCCCGGGGCGGGGATTACTCCTACGAGCAGTACTTC

V gene: TRBV29-1
J gene: TRBJ2-5
CDR3 length: 11
D gene: .
clone size: .
CDR3 protein: CSVMNGETQYF
CDR3 DNA: TGCAGCGTTATGAATGGAGAGACCCAGTACTTC

V gene: TRBV30
J gene: TRBJ2-1
CDR3 length: 15
D gene: .
clone size: many
CDR3 protein: CAWSDAAGTYNEQFF
CDR3 DNA: TGTGCCTGGAGTGATGCGGCGGGGACCTACAATGAGCAGTTCTTC

V gene: TRBV27
J gene: TRBJ2-7
CDR3 length: 16
D gene: TRBD2
clone size: once
CDR3 protein: CASSPIAGGSSYEQYF
CDR3 DNA: TGTGCCAGCAGTCCCATAGCGGGAGGCTCATCCTACGAGCAGTACTTC

V gene: TRBV19
J gene: TRBJ2-7
CDR3 length: 15
D gene: TRBD1
clone size: .
CDR3 protein: CASSIADRGTYEQYF
CDR3 DNA: TGTGCCAGTAGTATCGCCGACAGGGGAACCTACGAGCAGTACTTC

V gene: TRBV6-1
J gene: TRBJ1-2
CDR3 length: 15
D gene: TRBD1
clone size: .
CDR3 protein: CASSAGTGLNYGYTF
CDR3 DNA: TGTGCCAGCAGTGCTGGGACAGGGTTGAACTATGGCTACACCTTC

V gene: TRBV11-3
J gene: TRBJ2-5
CDR3 length: 14
D gene: .
clone size: many
CDR3 protein: CASSSSRGSETQYF
CDR3 DNA: TGTGCCAGCAGCTCCAGTCGTGGGTCGGAGACCCAGTACTTC

V gene: TRBV7-7
J gene: TRBJ2-1
CDR3 length: 13
D gene: .
clone size: many
CDR3 protein: CASSLGGIDEQFF
CDR3 DNA: TGTGCTAGCAGCTTAGGAGGAATCGATGAGCAGTTCTTC

V gene: TRBV28
J gene: TRBJ2-7
CDR3 length: 16
D gene: TRBD2
clone size: few
CDR3 protein: CASSFLAGGPVYEQYF
CDR3 DNA: TGTGCCAGCAGTTTCCTAGCGGGAGGGCCTGTGTACGAGCAGTACTTC

V gene: TRBV9
J gene: TRBJ1-3
CDR3 length: 13
D gene: .
clone size: .
CDR3 protein: CASSVSDRNTIYF
CDR3 DNA: TGTGCCAGCAGCGTGTCGGATAGAAACACCATATATTTT

V gene: TRBV28
J gene: TRBJ2-7
CDR3 length: 13
D gene: .
clone size: many
CDR3 protein: CASGGQGSYEQYF
CDR3 DNA: TGTGCCAGCGGAGGCCAGGGAAGCTACGAGCAGTACTTC

V gene: TRBV29-1
J gene: TRBJ2-7
CDR3 length: 14
D gene: .
clone size: .
CDR3 protein: CSACPGQRSYEQYF
CDR3 DNA: TGCAGCGCATGCCCGGGACAAAGATCCTACGAGCAGTACTTC

V gene: TRBV18
J gene: TRBJ2-5
CDR3 length: 16
D gene: TRBD2
clone size: .
CDR3 protein: CASSPVAGGNQETQYF
CDR3 DNA: TGTGCCAGCTCACCGGTCGCGGGAGGGAATCAAGAGACCCAGTACTTC

V gene: TRBV18
J gene: TRBJ2-5
CDR3 length: 14
D gene: .
clone size: many
CDR3 protein: CASSPVSPLETQYF
CDR3 DNA: TGTGCCAGCTCACCAGTCTCGCCCCTCGAGACCCAGTACTTC

V gene: TRBV27
J gene: TRBJ2-7
CDR3 length: 14
D gene: TRBD1
clone size: .
CDR3 protein: CASSARTGGYEQYF
CDR3 DNA: TGTGCCAGCAGTGCCCGGACAGGGGGCTACGAGCAGTACTTC

V gene: TRBV2
J gene: TRBJ2-1
CDR3 length: 14
D gene: TRBD1
clone size: many
CDR3 protein: CASTDRSSYNEQFF
CDR3 DNA: TGTGCCAGCACGGACAGGAGCTCCTACAATGAGCAGTTCTTC

V gene: TRBV13
J gene: TRBJ2-4
CDR3 length: 12
D gene: TRBD2
clone size: many
CDR3 protein: CASSLAGGTQYF
CDR3 DNA: TGTGCCAGCAGCTTAGCGGGAGGGACTCAGTACTTC

V gene: TRBV14
J gene: TRBJ2-7
CDR3 length: 14
D gene: TRBD1
clone size: .
CDR3 protein: CASSRRTGTDEQYF
CDR3 DNA: TGTGCCAGCAGCCGGAGGACAGGGACGGACGAGCAGTACTTC

V gene: TRBV5-1
J gene: TRBJ2-3
CDR3 length: 16
D gene: TRBD2
clone size: .
CDR3 protein: CASSSLAGGITDTQYF
CDR3 DNA: TGCGCCAGCAGCTCACTAGCGGGGGGGATCACAGATACGCAGTATTTT

V gene: TRBV10-3
J gene: TRBJ2-4
CDR3 length: 16
D gene: .
clone size: many
CDR3 protein: CAISESGNIAKNIQYF
CDR3 DNA: TGTGCCATCAGTGAGTCCGGTAATATAGCCAAAAACATTCAGTACTTC

V gene: TRBV27
J gene: TRBJ1-6
CDR3 length: 18
D gene: TRBD1
clone size: few
CDR3 protein: CASSSDHRGRIPNSPLHF
CDR3 DNA: TGTGCCAGCAGTTCAGATCACAGGGGTAGGATCCCTAATTCACCCCTCCACTTT

V gene: TRBV4-3
J gene: TRBJ2-1
CDR3 length: 17
D gene: TRBD2
clone size: many
CDR3 protein: CASSQDTPGGTYNEQFF
CDR3 DNA: TGCGCCAGCAGCCAAGATACCCCGGGAGGCACCTACAATGAGCAGTTCTTC

V gene: TRBV6-4
J gene: TRBJ2-3
CDR3 length: 18
D gene: TRBD1
clone size: few
CDR3 protein: CASSGQGFRLSSTDTQYF
CDR3 DNA: TGTGCCAGCAGCGGACAGGGGTTTAGGCTTTCTAGCACAGATACGCAGTATTTT